These T cell receptor beta chains were read from a single sample in a study of T-cell memory formation after mild COVID-19. TCRdb recomputed calls from the 5' RACE reads with MiXCR, one row per CDR3 protein. This sample has around 300,000 distinct CDR3 sequences, with 10% to 15% found just once. The sequencing sample was made of PBMCs or a T cell subset sorted from them (not recorded which). Receptor source: a man between 18 and 35 years old who had mild COVID-19 (a few samples of this study predate the infection). Cell type and time point are not known. The CDR3 runs from the conserved cysteine through the conserved F or W. Fields, in order: clone size, V gene, J gene, D gene, CDR3 DNA, CDR3 protein. D genes are given only for firm matches. Some rows mark clone size as missing; the rest say once, few, many or name a class of expanded clone.

few	TRBV29-1	TRBJ2-1	TRBD1	TGCAGCGCTGGACAGGGTTACAATGAGCAGTTCTTC	CSAGQGYNEQFF
.	TRBV5-1	TRBJ1-1	.	TGCGCCAGCAGCTTGGAGTATGCCATGAACACTGAAGCTTTCTTT	CASSLEYAMNTEAFF
few	TRBV11-2	TRBJ1-4	.	TGTGCCAGCAGCTCAGAGCTTGCAGACAATGAAAAACTGTTTTTT	CASSSELADNEKLFF
.	TRBV5-1	TRBJ1-1	TRBD1	TGCGCCAGCAGCGTCGGGACAGCCCCTGAAGCTTTCTTT	CASSVGTAPEAFF
.	TRBV12-3/TRBV12-4	TRBJ2-2	.	TGTGCCAGCGCCCTAGGCACCGGGGAGCTGTTTTTT	CASALGTGELFF
few	TRBV9	TRBJ2-7	.	TGTGCCAGCAGCGTAGCATGGAACTCCTACGAGCAGTACTTC	CASSVAWNSYEQYF
.	TRBV11-2	TRBJ2-2	.	TGTGCCAGCAGCGGGGACACCGGGGAGCTGTTTTTT	CASSGDTGELFF
few	TRBV12-3/TRBV12-4	TRBJ2-6	.	TGTGCCAGCAGCCGCCCCTGGGGGGCGGGGGCCAACGTCCTGACTTTC	CASSRPWGAGANVLTF
.	TRBV20-1	TRBJ2-1	TRBD2	TGCAGTGCTAGAGTGGGGACTAGCGGGCCAGGGGAGCAGTTCTTC	CSARVGTSGPGEQFF
.	TRBV20-1	TRBJ1-1	.	TGCAGTGCATTCGACGGCGATGTCTTGAACACTGAAGCTTTCTTT	CSAFDGDVLNTEAFF
.	TRBV2	TRBJ1-5	.	TGTGCCAGCAGGGGGGTGGGGTGGCAGCCCCAGCATTTT	CASRGVGWQPQHF
few	TRBV27	TRBJ1-4	.	TGTGCCAGCAGTTTCGGGGGAAAACTGTTTTTT	CASSFGGKLFF
few	TRBV2	TRBJ2-1	TRBD1	TGTGCCACCAGAATGGGACAGGGACGGGGAGGCTCCTACAATGAGCAGTTCTTC	CATRMGQGRGGSYNEQFF
many	TRBV5-1	TRBJ1-2	TRBD1	TGCGCCAGCAGCGTGACAGGGTTGAAGAGCTATGGCTACACCTTC	CASSVTGLKSYGYTF
.	TRBV28	TRBJ2-1	.	TGTGCCAGCAGTCCCCTGGGTGGGGACTTCTTGATGGATGAGCAGTTCTTC	CASSPLGGDFLMDEQFF
few	TRBV7-9	TRBJ2-5	TRBD2	TGTGCCAGCAGCTTAGTCCCTCACGGGAGGGAGACCCAGTACTTC	CASSLVPHGRETQYF
few	TRBV7-2	TRBJ2-5	TRBD1	TGTGCCAGCAGCCGAACGGGACAGGGGTGGGTGACCCAGTACTTC	CASSRTGQGWVTQYF
many	TRBV5-1	TRBJ2-7	TRBD1	TGCGCCAGCAGCTTGGCCATGGGACAGCTCTACGAGCAGTACTTC	CASSLAMGQLYEQYF
.	TRBV6-5	TRBJ1-6	.	TGTGCCAGCAGTAAGGGTTTATTCGGTAATTCACCCCTCCACTTT	CASSKGLFGNSPLHF
.	TRBV5-1	TRBJ2-7	.	TGCGCCAGCAGCTGGGGACTGAGTTACGAGCAGTACTTC	CASSWGLSYEQYF
once	TRBV6-6	TRBJ1-1	TRBD1	TGTGCCAGCAGTTCAACCAGGACAGGCGGGAACACTGAAGCTTTCTTT	CASSSTRTGGNTEAFF
few	TRBV10-3	TRBJ1-1	TRBD1	TGTGCCATCAGTTCTCCCGGGACAGGGTTGATGAACACTGAAGCTTTCTTT	CAISSPGTGLMNTEAFF
many	TRBV4-1	TRBJ1-1	.	TGCGCCAGCAGCAGGGGGGGAACTGAAGCTTTCTTT	CASSRGGTEAFF
.	TRBV28	TRBJ1-4	.	TGTGCCAGCAGTCGCACAGGGCTGGGGAGTGAAAAACTGTTTTTT	CASSRTGLGSEKLFF
few	TRBV29-1	TRBJ2-5	.	TGCAGCGTTGAGAGACAGGGAGGCCAAGAGACCCAGTACTTC	CSVERQGGQETQYF
.	TRBV13	TRBJ1-1	TRBD1	TGTGCCAGCAGCTTAGGACCATTGACAGGGGATAGGGCTTTCTTT	CASSLGPLTGDRAFF
.	TRBV7-2	TRBJ2-5	.	TGTGCCAGCAGCCACTGGGGGCTCCAAGAGACCCAGTACTTC	CASSHWGLQETQYF
few	TRBV29-1	TRBJ2-7	.	TGCAGCGTTGAATTCCCCCTCAGCGGCCCCTCCTACGAGCAGTACTTC	CSVEFPLSGPSYEQYF
few	TRBV29-1	TRBJ1-1	.	TGCAGCGTTGAAGCCAGGGAGGGGGCTGAAGCTTTCTTT	CSVEAREGAEAFF
.	TRBV6-6	TRBJ1-1	.	TGTGCCATCAACGGGGCTGCGAACACTGAAGCTTTCTTT	CAINGAANTEAFF
.	TRBV6-4	TRBJ2-1	TRBD1	TGTGCCAGCAGTGACGGGGCAGGGGGCCGGTATGAGCAGTTCTTC	CASSDGAGGRYEQFF
few	TRBV7-2	TRBJ1-1	.	TGTGCCAGCAGCTTATCCCCGGTGGCTGTAGCTTTCTTT	CASSLSPVAVAFF
.	TRBV7-2	TRBJ2-3	TRBD2	TGTGCCAGCAGCGACTCCCGGGGGGTGAAATATTTT	CASSDSRGVKYF
few	TRBV6-5	TRBJ1-1	.	TGTGCCAGCAGTTACACGACGTGGGCGCTGTTAACCACTGAAGCTTTCTTT	CASSYTTWALLTTEAFF
few	TRBV4-3	TRBJ2-2	.	TGCGCCAGCAGCCACCTTGAGGGCAGTTCCGGGGAGCTGTTTTTT	CASSHLEGSSGELFF
few	TRBV29-1	TRBJ1-2	.	TGCAGCGTTGAAGAGGATCCGGGCTACACCTTC	CSVEEDPGYTF
.	TRBV5-6	TRBJ2-3	TRBD2	TGTGCCAGCAGCTTCGCTAGCGGGGGGGCTTGGGGTACGCAGTATTTT	CASSFASGGAWGTQYF
.	TRBV6-1	TRBJ2-7	TRBD2	TGTGCCAGCAATTTAGCGGGGGGCCCTCTTCCGTACTTC	CASNLAGGPLPYF
few	TRBV20-1	TRBJ2-3	TRBD1	TGCAGTGCTAGTACAGGGGTCACAGATACGCAGTATTTT	CSASTGVTDTQYF
many	TRBV27	TRBJ2-1	TRBD2	TGTGCCAGCAGTCTCACGGGGGGGCATACCTACAATGAGCAGTTCTTC	CASSLTGGHTYNEQFF
.	TRBV19	TRBJ1-2	.	TGTGCCAGTAGTAAGGACTCCCGGCGCTATGGCTACACCTTC	CASSKDSRRYGYTF
.	TRBV29-1	TRBJ1-1	.	TGCAGCGTCCTTATTGGCACTGAAGCTTTCTTT	CSVLIGTEAFF
many	TRBV4-3	TRBJ2-1	.	TGCGCCAGCAGCCGGGGATCGTCCTACAATGAGCAGTTCTTC	CASSRGSSYNEQFF
few	TRBV7-9	TRBJ2-4	.	TGTGCCAGCAGCTTAGCGGGGTCTTCCAAAAACATTCAGTACTTC	CASSLAGSSKNIQYF
few	TRBV25-1	TRBJ1-1	TRBD1	TGTGCCAGTGGGACAGGGACAGGCACTGAAGCTTTCTTT	CASGTGTGTEAFF
few	TRBV7-9	TRBJ1-5	TRBD1	TGTGCCAGCAGCCCCCCCGGGACAGGGGTTTATAGCAATCAGCCCCAGCATTTT	CASSPPGTGVYSNQPQHF
.	TRBV27	TRBJ1-1	.	TGTGCCAGCAGTTTCACAGCGAACACTGAAGCTTTCTTT	CASSFTANTEAFF
.	TRBV4-1	TRBJ2-5	TRBD2	TGCGCCAGCAGCCAAGATCTCGGGCTAGCGGGGACACAGTACTTC	CASSQDLGLAGTQYF
many	TRBV7-2	TRBJ2-5	.	TGTGCCAGCAGCTTAGCCAAACGAGAGACCCAGTACTTC	CASSLAKRETQYF
many	TRBV6-5	TRBJ2-5	.	TGTGCCAGCAGTTACGTTAGGGAAGGCGGTGAGACCCAGTACTTC	CASSYVREGGETQYF
.	TRBV7-3	TRBJ2-2	TRBD2	TGTGCCAGCGGGACTAGCGGGGCATACACCGGGGAGCTGTTTTTT	CASGTSGAYTGELFF
many	TRBV7-2	TRBJ1-6	.	TGTGCCAGCAGATCAGACAGGAGCTCCTATAATTCACCCCTCCACTTT	CASRSDRSSYNSPLHF
many	TRBV7-2	TRBJ2-5	.	TGTGCCAGCAGCTTATTCTCAGAGACCCAGTACTTC	CASSLFSETQYF